Given below is one T cell receptor beta chain in context. Its binding antigen is unknown. Base quality data are lacking; no much larger clone is found one base away. This sample is part of a study of blood T cells in healthy people across ages (dated by TCRdb to the mid-2010s). For the wider study: In model experiments, roughly one uniquely barcoded TCR beta cDNA molecule per two T cells was captured by template switching. To track age-related changes in TCR beta repertoire diversity, the study relied on deep sequencing normalized with unique cDNA molecular identifiers. Donors were grouped into four age groups: young (average approximately 15 years), middle-aged (about 40), aged (around 60) and long-lived (approximately 81). Using the same blood draw, the study looked at two additional independent replicas of 1 million unique cDNA reads for two donors, one aged 18 to 29 and the other aged 80 or older.

The 39 donors, aged roughly 6 to 95 years, were systemically healthy Caucasian individuals from Russia. Each donor gave around 9 milliliters of peripheral blood, collected into EDTA-treated Vacutainer tubes. Ficoll-Paque density-gradient centrifugation was used to isolate PBMCs, with at least 7 million obtained per sample. Total RNA, at least 6 micrograms per sample, was extracted from PBMCs with Trizol reagent. For every donor, flow cytometry on a PBMC aliquot measured the percentage of naive CD45RAhigh/CD27high T cells. Results and caveats for the whole study, not just this receptor: As age increased, observed TCR beta diversity per million T cells dropped in a roughly linear way, and a significant reduction was already evident by age around 41. The CMV infection status of donors was not known, potentially confounding age-related changes in expanded clonotypes. Compared with the aged group, the long-lived group had more naive CD4+ T cells, fewer expanded clones and increased TCR diversity, suggesting age selection. Total diversity estimates from one million sequenced T cells were considered lower bounds and underestimates. Bulk unsorted PBMC profiling prevented conclusive comparison of naive and antigen-experienced compartments. A strong correlation was found between observed TCR beta diversity and the percentage of naive T cells measured by flow cytometry.

Library preparation employed 5' RACE. Sequencing used an Illumina HiSeq 2500. A second PCR of roughly 6 to 11 cycles was run with a J-beta primer mix and a sample-barcoded 5' primer. A unique molecular identifier was introduced onto each TCR beta cDNA molecule by a template-switch 5' adaptor carrying 12 random nucleotides. At least 2.5 million CDR3-containing paired-end reads were obtained from each sample. First-strand cDNA synthesis was performed from all RNA using the Mint cDNA synthesis kit, with priming by a TRBC-specific oligonucleotide. After uracil-DNA glycosylase treatment, a first 18-cycle PCR used universal primers M1SS and BC2_uni_R on all cDNA. Turning to the authors' computational methods: For normalization, 1 million high-quality reads were randomly selected from each sample, with every read carrying a distinct molecular identifier. Instead of being binned into consensus sequences, reads with shared molecular identifiers were discarded. MiTCR, set to a Q25 quality threshold and the strictest error-elimination algorithm, was used for CDR3 identification, clonotype clustering and error correction. Lower-bound total TCR beta diversity was estimated with a nonparametric unseen species model using Euler transformation. Through fastp at Q25 and MiXCR, TCRdb rebuilt clones from the public reads, retaining in-frame beta chains. Rows with one shared CDR3 protein collapse into an entry with the most common genes and DNA. The V and J calls come from TCRdb's annotation, not from the publication. The table for this sample lists approximately 900,000 distinct CDR3 sequences; around 29% of them were counted only once. Together, the top ten hold roughly 10% of the sample.

Taken from cysteine to phenylalanine, the CDR3 has 15 residues. The kept DNA is CDR3 alone, 45 bases in frame from the first base. CDR1 and CDR2, per the germline V gene, are SGHRS and YFSETQ. Trimming takes 2 bases from V and 0 bases from J, and the germline ends sit 12 bases apart. Another study also made use of these data, one on T cells of mothers and their children. As the second paper documents: Nine systemically healthy Caucasian individuals, comprising three mothers and their six children, were included as donors. cDNA synthesis consumed the entire amount of extracted RNA, loaded at approximately 1.6 ug RNA in each 15 ul reaction. In the second PCR, sample barcodes and 2-4 random nucleotides were introduced via the M1S primer. Each mother yielded over 8.5 million TCR beta CDR3 reads and each child 2.5 million to 3 million reads. In both related and unrelated pairs, thymic selection shapes the output of TCR recombination in a similar way, with inherited differences having only a minor effect. Normalized repertoire overlap was always slightly but never significantly higher in related than unrelated mother-child pairs. Persistent microchimeric T cell clones were not detected, at a sensitivity of roughly 100 clones per million clonotypes. To look for features that set related mother-child pairs apart from unrelated individuals, the researchers ran deep NGS to compare the TCR beta repertoires of mothers and children. Mothers averaged about 37 +/- 4 years of age and children averaged about 10 +/- 4 years. Libraries were sequenced on Illumina HiSeq 2000 with 100+100 nt paired-end reads after adapter ligation with NEBNext reagents. To avoid cross-contamination, the mother libraries and the child libraries were prepared a month apart and sequenced in separate runs. Each donor had between roughly 450,000 and 2,300,000 distinct TCR beta clonotypes identified. Naive TCR beta clonotypes were estimated from low-frequency clonotypes matched to each donor's FACS-determined naive share, without sorting.

The clonotype was recovered from a woman between 40 and 50 years old in good health. The rearrangement joined TRBV5-1 to TRBJ2-7; the D gene may be TRBD1 or TRBD2, since each aligns over 6 bases. Source material: blood. The nucleotide sequence is TGCGCCAGCAGCTTCACCGGGGGCCACTCCTACGAGCAGTACTTC. Its coded protein is CASSFTGGHSYEQYF. Where the CDR3 stops, the reference TRBV5-1 and TRBJ2-7 genes take over; the full variable domain is KAGVTQTPRYLIKTRGQQVTLSCSPISGHRSVSWYQQTPGQGLQFLFEYFSETQRNKGNFPGRFSGRQFSNSRSEMNVSTLELGDSALYLCASSFTGGHSYEQYFGPGTRLTVT.